This T cell receptor (beta chain) is drawn from a study of T cells in Graves' hyperthyroidism and ophthalmopathy. The CDR3 runs 14 residues. V dropped 7 bases and J dropped 4 bases, with 13 bases sitting between them. TCR beta CDR3 region amplification was performed from RNA transcripts. Using the HTBI primer set, a first-round RT-PCR was run on the TCR CDR3. MiXCR was run by TCRdb on the multiplex PCR reads, yielding one entry per CDR3 protein. The table includes under 250,000 distinct CDR3 sequences, less than 20% detected once. This clonotype was seen at least ten times. The chain uses TRBV12-3 or TRBV12-4 and TRBJ2-2, with D tentatively TRBD1 (6 bases). This clonotype was sampled from a woman aged 50 to 65 with Graves' hyperthyroidism. The sequenced material came from blood. CDR3 DNA sequence: TGTGCCAGCATCCGAGGGGGATCCACCGGGGAGCTGTTTTTT. This gives the protein CASIRGGSTGELFF.